Detailed here is one TCR beta chain. Original handling: Scientists estimated how many nucleated cells there were by amplifying reference gene primers. Profiling relied on immunoSEQ multiplex PCR, and the TCRdb table lists in-frame clones only, not all of them. That table furnishes V, J and clone size, whereas the DNA furnished D and trimming. This table has 50,000 to 80,000 clones, roughly 84% appearing once. This specimen comes from a study of blood T cell repertoires in COVID-19. Whole-study context: Samples representing acute and convalescent COVID-19 were sourced from the United States, Italy and Spain. PBMCs, B-cell-depleted T cells, or T cells were the source of the cDNA or gDNA that made up the material.

Per germline, CDR1 LGHDT and CDR2 YNNKEL (reference sequence). With 5 bases removed from V and 0 bases from J, the gap between germline ends came to 10 bases. The CDR3 is 14 amino acids. The sample consisted of peripheral blood. The receptor was derived from an older woman with acute or convalescent COVID-19. This chain connects TRBV3-1 (or the pseudogene TRBV3-2) to TRBJ1-1, with D uncertain. CDR3 nucleotide sequence: TGTGCCAGCAGCGCCCCGGTCCTGAACACTGAAGCTTTCTTT. As protein: CASSAPVLNTEAFF.